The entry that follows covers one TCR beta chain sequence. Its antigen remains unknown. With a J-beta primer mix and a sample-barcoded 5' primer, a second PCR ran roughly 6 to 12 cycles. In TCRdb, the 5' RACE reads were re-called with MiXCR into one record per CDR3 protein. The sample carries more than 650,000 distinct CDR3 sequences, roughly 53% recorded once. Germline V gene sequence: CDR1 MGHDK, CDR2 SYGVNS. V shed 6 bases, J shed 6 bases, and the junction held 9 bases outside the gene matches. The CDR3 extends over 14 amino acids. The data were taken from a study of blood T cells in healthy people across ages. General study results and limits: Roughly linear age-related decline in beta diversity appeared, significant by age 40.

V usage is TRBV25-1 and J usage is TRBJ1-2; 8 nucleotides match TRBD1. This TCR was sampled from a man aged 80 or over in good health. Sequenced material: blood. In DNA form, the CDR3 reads TGTGCCAGCAGAGATACAGGGGGGAGGGATGGCTACACCTTC. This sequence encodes CASRDTGGRDGYTF.